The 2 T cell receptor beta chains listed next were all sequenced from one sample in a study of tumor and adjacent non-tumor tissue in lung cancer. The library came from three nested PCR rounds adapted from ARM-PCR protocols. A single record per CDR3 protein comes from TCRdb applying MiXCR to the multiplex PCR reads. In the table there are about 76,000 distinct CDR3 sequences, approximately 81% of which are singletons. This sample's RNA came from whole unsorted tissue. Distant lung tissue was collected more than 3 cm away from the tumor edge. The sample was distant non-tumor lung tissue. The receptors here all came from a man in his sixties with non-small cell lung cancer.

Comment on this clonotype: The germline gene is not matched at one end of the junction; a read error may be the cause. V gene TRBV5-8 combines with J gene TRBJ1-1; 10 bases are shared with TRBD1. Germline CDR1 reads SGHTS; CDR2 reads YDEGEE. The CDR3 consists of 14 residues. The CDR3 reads CDSTRDRGGTEAFF. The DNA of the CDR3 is TGTGACAGCACCCGGGACAGGGGTGGCACTGAAGCTTTCTTT.

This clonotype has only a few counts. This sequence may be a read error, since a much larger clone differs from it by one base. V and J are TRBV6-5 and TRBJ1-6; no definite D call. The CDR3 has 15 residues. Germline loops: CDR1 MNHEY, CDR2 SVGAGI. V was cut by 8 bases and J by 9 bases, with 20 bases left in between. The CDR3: CASRLAVRVSSPLHF. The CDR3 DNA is TGTGCCAGCCGACTGGCGGTACGAGTTAGTTCACCCCTCCACTTT.